This T cell receptor beta chain was identified in a study of blood T cell repertoires in COVID-19. Background on the study: From the United States, Italy and Spain came samples of acute and convalescent COVID-19. The cDNA or gDNA used as material had been derived from T cells, B-cell-depleted T cells, or PBMCs.

Per the study methods: Estimation of nucleated cell counts was performed using reference gene primer amplification. Repertoires were generated with immunoSEQ multiplex PCR, while TCRdb's copy carries only in-frame clones and drops some. The V and J calls and clone size come from that table; D and trimming were worked out from the DNA. The sample yields tens of thousands of clones, more than 80% seen once. The CDR3 length is 12 residues. Unmatched junction bases numbered 11, after V lost 5 bases and J lost 14 bases. The chain joins TRBV12-3 or TRBV12-4 to TRBJ1-2, with 7 bases lining up with TRBD1. The sequence was obtained from a man older than 75 with acute or convalescent COVID-19. The material sequenced was peripheral blood. The CDR3 region has the DNA TGTGCCAGCAGTCTACCGACAGGGCCGGCGACCTTC. Its translation: CASSLPTGPATF.